This T cell receptor (beta chain) was recovered during a study of cytomegalovirus exposure and HLA in healthy donors. Findings and limits, study-wide: While the bulk of TCR sequences proved rare, some public TCRs turned up in many donors. TCR beta V- and J-gene trimming, according to a later analysis, was linked to a missense DCLRE1C variant.

A remark on this clone: Its antigen is still unknown.

Germline assignment: CDR1 LNHDA and CDR2 SQIVND (reference sequence). Germline trimming cut 5 bases from V and 7 bases from J; bases unmatched to any gene: 10. This CDR3 region has 16 residues. Researchers ran the PCR with 60 Vbeta and 13 Jbeta primers. Methods used by the authors: The count from a later analysis was some 80 million unique TCR beta chains, around 11 million of them shared. Sequenced by immunoSEQ multiplex PCR; TCRdb stores in-frame clones only, minus some. The DNA gave D and trimming, while V, J and clone size come from that table. The repertoire holds over 150,000 clones, with 82% as singletons.

The source of this sequence is a woman aged 50 to 65 in good health and CMV-seropositive. Source material: PBMCs. This rearrangement joins TRBV19 to TRBJ1-5; TRBD1 matches 11 bases. The CDR3 sequence is CASSDPGQGVFQPQHF. CDR3 nucleotides: TGTGCCAGTAGTGATCCGGGACAGGGGGTTTTCCAGCCCCAGCATTTT.